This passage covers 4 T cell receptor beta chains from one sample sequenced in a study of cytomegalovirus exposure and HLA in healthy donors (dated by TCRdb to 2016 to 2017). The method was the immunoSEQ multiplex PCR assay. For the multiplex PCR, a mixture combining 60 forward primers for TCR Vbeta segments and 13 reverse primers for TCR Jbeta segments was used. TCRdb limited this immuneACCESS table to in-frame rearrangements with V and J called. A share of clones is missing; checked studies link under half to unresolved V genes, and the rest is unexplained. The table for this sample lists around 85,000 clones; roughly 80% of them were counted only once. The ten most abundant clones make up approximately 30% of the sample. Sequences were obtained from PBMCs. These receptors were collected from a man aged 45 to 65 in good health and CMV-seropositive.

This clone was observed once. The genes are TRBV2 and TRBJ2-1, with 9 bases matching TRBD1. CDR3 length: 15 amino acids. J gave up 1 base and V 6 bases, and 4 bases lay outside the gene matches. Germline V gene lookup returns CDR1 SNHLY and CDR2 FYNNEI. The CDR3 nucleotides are TGTGCCAGCAGCTTTGACAGGGGGTCCTACAATGAGCAGTTCTTC. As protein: CASSFDRGSYNEQFF.

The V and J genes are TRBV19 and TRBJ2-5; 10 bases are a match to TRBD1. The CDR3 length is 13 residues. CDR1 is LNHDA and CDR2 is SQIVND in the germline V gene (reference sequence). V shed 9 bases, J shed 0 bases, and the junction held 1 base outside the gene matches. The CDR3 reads CASGTGDQETQYF. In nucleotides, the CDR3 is TGTGCCAGCGGGACAGGGGACCAAGAGACCCAGTACTTC. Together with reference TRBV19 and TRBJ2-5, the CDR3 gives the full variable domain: DGGITQSPKYLFRKEGQNVTLSCEQNLNHDAMYWYRQDPGQGLRLIYYSQIVNDFQKGDIAEGYSVSREKKESFPLTVTSAQKNPTAFYLCASGTGDQETQYFGPGTRLLVL.

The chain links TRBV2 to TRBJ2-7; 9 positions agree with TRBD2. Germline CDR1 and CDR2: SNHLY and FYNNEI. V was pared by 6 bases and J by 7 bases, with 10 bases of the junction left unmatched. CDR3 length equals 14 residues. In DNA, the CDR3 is TGTGCCAGCAGGCCAGGGACTAGCTGGGGAGAGCAGTACTTC. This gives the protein CASRPGTSWGEQYF.

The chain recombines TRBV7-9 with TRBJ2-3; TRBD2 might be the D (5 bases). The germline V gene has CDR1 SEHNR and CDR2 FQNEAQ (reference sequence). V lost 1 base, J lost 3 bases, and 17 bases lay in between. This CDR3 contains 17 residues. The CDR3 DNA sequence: TGTGCCAGCAGCTTAGACCCCGGACTTGCAGAGACAGATACGCAGTATTTT. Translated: CASSLDPGLAETDTQYF.